The clone carrying this TCR beta chain showed up just a few times. Antigen unknown. V shed 2 bases, J shed 4 bases, and the junction held 4 bases outside the gene matches. Germline loops: CDR1 LGHDT, CDR2 YNNKEL (reference sequence). The CDR3 covers 15 residues. The sample belongs to a study of T cell responses to AZD1222 COVID-19 vaccine. For the study at large: Second-dose intervals near 4 or 12 weeks were combined. General observations from the study: The donors showed a predominance of white British ancestry and of females, with possible underestimation of clonal diversity.

Assay used: immunoSEQ multiplex PCR; TCRdb lists only in-frame clones, some missing. The table includes 140,000 to 150,000 clones, around 90% detected once. The chain uses TRBV3-1 (or the pseudogene TRBV3-2) and TRBJ1-1, with 10 bases identical to TRBD1. This clonotype was sampled from an adult in good health. The input for sequencing was peripheral blood, taken on day 0 of AZD1222 vaccination. CDR3 sequence: CASSQSGQGTTEAFF. CDR3 nucleotide sequence: TGTGCCAGCAGCCAATCGGGACAGGGGACCACTGAAGCTTTCTTT.